This T cell receptor beta chain was found in a study of identical twins. Study conclusions and caveats: The presence of invariant MAIT and iNKT cells could partly confound analyses of zero-insertion sequences. Modelling approaches yielded underestimates of out-of-frame TCR alpha sharing between monozygotic twins. Rather than following the same donors, the conclusions depended on cross-sectional statistical analysis.

TCRdb re-analysed the 5' RACE reads in MiXCR, keeping a single row per CDR3 protein. The data show about 520,000 distinct CDR3 sequences, around 20% seen once. CDR1 SGHTA and CDR2 FQGTGA come from the germline V gene. V dropped 5 bases and J dropped 3 bases, with 10 bases sitting between them. This CDR3 has 14 amino acids. A remark on this clonotype: Its antigen remains unknown.

This same sample was also taken into another study, of T cells expressing NK-cell markers. As reported in that work: Anti-gamma-delta TCR antibody use in several experiments restricted sorting to alpha-beta TCR T cells.

The sequence derives from a woman between 18 and 30 years old in good health. Specimen: CD4+ T cells sorted from blood. The chain uses TRBV7-3 and TRBJ2-2, with D unclear. CDR3 coding DNA: TGTGCCAGCAGCCCAAAGTTGCACACCGGGGAGCTGTTTTTT. Amino acid sequence: CASSPKLHTGELFF.